Listed below are T cell receptor beta chains from one sample, sequenced in a study of shared clonotypes between healthy human individuals. Some clones are missing from TCRdb's copy, which holds only in-frame ones; the method was immunoSEQ multiplex PCR. Of over a million clones detected, 60% to 80% appear once; the ten largest clones hold roughly 1.5%. Sequencing was performed on memory CD4+ T cells sorted from blood. Every receptor here comes from a man aged 18 to 35 in good health. CDR3s include the opening cysteine and the closing phenylalanine or tryptophan. Each record gives: V gene, clone size, J gene, D gene, CDR3 protein, CDR3 DNA. A D gene is named only where the DNA matches it firmly. The size of a clone is reported for some rows only, either as once, few or many, or as a class for expanded clones.

v_call: TRBV7-2
clone_size: NA
j_call: TRBJ1-5
d_call: TRBD1
cdr3_aa: CASSLSGQGGQPQHF
cdr3_nt: TGTGCCAGCAGCTTATCGGGACAGGGCGGCCAGCCCCAGCATTTT

v_call: TRBV5-1
clone_size: many
j_call: TRBJ2-1
d_call: TRBD2
cdr3_aa: CASSAELAGRNNEQFF
cdr3_nt: TGCGCCAGCAGCGCAGAACTAGCGGGAAGAAACAATGAGCAGTTCTTC

v_call: TRBV6-1
clone_size: NA
j_call: TRBJ1-5
d_call: TRBD1
cdr3_aa: CASRDRGDQPQHF
cdr3_nt: TGTGCCAGCAGGGACAGGGGAGATCAGCCCCAGCATTTT

v_call: TRBV2
clone_size: NA
j_call: TRBJ1-2
d_call: NA
cdr3_aa: CASSDLQGNYGYTF
cdr3_nt: TGTGCCAGCAGTGACCTACAGGGTAACTATGGCTACACCTTC

v_call: TRBV29-1
clone_size: NA
j_call: TRBJ2-2
d_call: TRBD1
cdr3_aa: CSVSRGGATGELFF
cdr3_nt: TGCAGCGTTTCTCGAGGGGGCGCGACCGGGGAGCTGTTTTTT

v_call: TRBV19
clone_size: NA
j_call: TRBJ1-4
d_call: NA
cdr3_aa: CASSPQRRTNKGTEKLFF
cdr3_nt: TGTGCCAGTAGTCCTCAGAGGAGGACCAACAAGGGTACGGAAAAACTGTTTTTT

v_call: TRBV5-1
clone_size: NA
j_call: TRBJ2-5
d_call: TRBD1
cdr3_aa: CASSLAGTGGETQYF
cdr3_nt: TGCGCCAGCAGCTTGGCCGGGACAGGGGGCGAGACCCAGTACTTC

v_call: TRBV5-4
clone_size: NA
j_call: TRBJ2-3
d_call: TRBD2
cdr3_aa: CASSFGGRAEGDTQYF
cdr3_nt: TGTGCCAGCAGCTTTGGCGGGAGGGCCGAAGGAGATACGCAGTATTTT

v_call: TRBV6-6
clone_size: NA
j_call: TRBJ2-1
d_call: TRBD2
cdr3_aa: CASSSDSGRSYNEQFF
cdr3_nt: TGTGCCAGCAGTTCCGATAGCGGGCGTTCCTACAATGAGCAGTTCTTC

v_call: TRBV10-3
clone_size: NA
j_call: TRBJ1-4
d_call: TRBD1
cdr3_aa: CASQGPALNEKLFF
cdr3_nt: TGTGCCTCACAGGGGCCGGCCCTTAATGAAAAACTGTTTTTT

v_call: TRBV5-5
clone_size: NA
j_call: TRBJ2-7
d_call: TRBD2
cdr3_aa: CASSSRLTSGAHEQYF
cdr3_nt: TGTGCCAGCAGCTCCCGGTTGACTAGCGGAGCCCACGAGCAGTACTTC

v_call: TRBV2
clone_size: few
j_call: TRBJ2-5
d_call: NA
cdr3_aa: CASSSEAQETQYF
cdr3_nt: TGTGCCAGCAGTTCAGAGGCCCAAGAGACCCAGTACTTC

v_call: TRBV9
clone_size: once
j_call: TRBJ2-3
d_call: TRBD2
cdr3_aa: CASSVEGLGAYTQYF
cdr3_nt: TGTGCCAGCAGCGTTGAGGGACTAGGGGCTTATACGCAGTATTTT

v_call: TRBV6-5
clone_size: few
j_call: TRBJ1-6
d_call: TRBD1
cdr3_aa: CASRQTGGWPPLHF
cdr3_nt: TGTGCCAGCAGGCAGACAGGGGGCTGGCCACCCCTCCACTTT

v_call: TRBV25-1
clone_size: NA
j_call: TRBJ2-1
d_call: NA
cdr3_aa: CASSETRVSSYNEQFF
cdr3_nt: TGTGCCAGCAGTGAAACTAGGGTCAGCTCCTACAATGAGCAGTTCTTC

v_call: TRBV6-5
clone_size: NA
j_call: TRBJ2-7
d_call: NA
cdr3_aa: CASSYSSGSYEQYF
cdr3_nt: TGTGCCAGCAGTTACAGTTCGGGATCCTACGAGCAGTACTTC

v_call: TRBV5-1
clone_size: NA
j_call: TRBJ2-2
d_call: NA
cdr3_aa: CASSPGDRVVTGELFF
cdr3_nt: TGCGCCAGCAGTCCGGGAGACAGGGTTGTCACCGGGGAGCTGTTTTTT

v_call: TRBV11-2
clone_size: NA
j_call: TRBJ1-1
d_call: NA
cdr3_aa: CASSAVLPTEAFF
cdr3_nt: TGTGCCAGCAGCGCGGTTCTGCCCACTGAAGCTTTCTTT

v_call: TRBV4-3
clone_size: NA
j_call: TRBJ1-1
d_call: NA
cdr3_aa: CASSPQVPPREAFF
cdr3_nt: TGCGCCAGCAGCCCACAGGTACCGCCGCGTGAAGCTTTCTTT

v_call: TRBV6-1
clone_size: NA
j_call: TRBJ1-2
d_call: NA
cdr3_aa: CASSVQGGDGYTF
cdr3_nt: TGTGCCAGCAGTGTTCAGGGTGGGGATGGCTACACCTTC

v_call: TRBV7-9
clone_size: many
j_call: TRBJ1-2
d_call: NA
cdr3_aa: CASSLAGYTASTF
cdr3_nt: TGTGCCAGCAGCTTAGCGGGTTATACAGCGAGCACCTTC

v_call: TRBV7-2
clone_size: few
j_call: TRBJ1-3
d_call: NA
cdr3_aa: CASSSGPGSSGNTIYF
cdr3_nt: TGTGCCAGCAGCTCGGGACCGGGCAGCTCTGGAAACACCATATATTTT

v_call: TRBV6-1
clone_size: many
j_call: TRBJ1-5
d_call: NA
cdr3_aa: CASSDYSNQPQHF
cdr3_nt: TGTGCCAGCAGTGATTATAGCAATCAGCCCCAGCATTTT

v_call: TRBV6-5
clone_size: NA
j_call: TRBJ2-7
d_call: NA
cdr3_aa: CASRALGSYEQYF
cdr3_nt: TGTGCCAGCAGAGCTTTGGGTTCCTACGAGCAGTACTTC

v_call: TRBV10-3
clone_size: NA
j_call: TRBJ2-7
d_call: NA
cdr3_aa: CATNVEGATYEQYF
cdr3_nt: TGTGCCACCAACGTCGAGGGAGCGACGTACGAGCAGTACTTC

v_call: TRBV9
clone_size: few
j_call: TRBJ2-7
d_call: TRBD2
cdr3_aa: CASSSQAGGPFEQYF
cdr3_nt: TGTGCCAGCAGCTCCCAAGCGGGGGGGCCGTTCGAGCAGTACTTC

v_call: TRBV21-1
clone_size: NA
j_call: TRBJ1-5
d_call: NA
cdr3_aa: CASKGPYNQPQHF
cdr3_nt: TGTGCCAGCAAAGGGCCTTACAATCAGCCCCAGCATTTT

v_call: TRBV9
clone_size: NA
j_call: TRBJ1-5
d_call: TRBD1
cdr3_aa: CASSNTGGNQPQHF
cdr3_nt: TGTGCCAGCAGCAACACAGGGGGCAATCAGCCCCAGCATTTT

v_call: TRBV7-9
clone_size: NA
j_call: TRBJ2-5
d_call: TRBD1
cdr3_aa: CASSLAGTGETQYF
cdr3_nt: TGTGCCAGCAGCTTAGCCGGGACAGGAGAGACCCAGTACTTC

v_call: TRBV6-5
clone_size: NA
j_call: TRBJ2-5
d_call: NA
cdr3_aa: CASSYAETQYF
cdr3_nt: TGTGCCAGCAGTTACGCCGAGACCCAGTACTTC

v_call: TRBV30
clone_size: NA
j_call: TRBJ1-6
d_call: NA
cdr3_aa: CAWTPGPKNSPLHF
cdr3_nt: TGTGCCTGGACCCCGGGCCCCAAAAATTCACCCCTCCACTTT

v_call: TRBV14
clone_size: NA
j_call: TRBJ2-7
d_call: NA
cdr3_aa: CASSRSYEQYF
cdr3_nt: TGTGCCAGCAGTCGCTCCTACGAGCAGTACTTC

v_call: TRBV9
clone_size: few
j_call: TRBJ2-1
d_call: NA
cdr3_aa: CASSVTGGSSYNEQFF
cdr3_nt: TGTGCCAGCAGCGTAACAGGAGGGAGTTCCTACAATGAGCAGTTCTTC

v_call: TRBV7-9
clone_size: NA
j_call: TRBJ2-2
d_call: TRBD2
cdr3_aa: CASSLAGLAGTGELFF
cdr3_nt: TGTGCCAGCAGCTTAGCGGGACTAGCGGGTACCGGGGAGCTGTTTTTT

v_call: TRBV25-1
clone_size: NA
j_call: TRBJ1-5
d_call: NA
cdr3_aa: CASSEQADHNQPQHF
cdr3_nt: TGTGCCAGCAGTGAACAGGCCGACCACAATCAGCCCCAGCATTTT

v_call: TRBV7-9
clone_size: NA
j_call: TRBJ1-1
d_call: TRBD1
cdr3_aa: CASSGQGAMNTEAFF
cdr3_nt: TGTGCCAGCAGCGGACAGGGGGCAATGAACACTGAAGCTTTCTTT

v_call: TRBV15
clone_size: NA
j_call: TRBJ2-7
d_call: TRBD1
cdr3_aa: CATSDLGQGPDEQYF
cdr3_nt: TGTGCCACCAGCGATCTGGGACAGGGACCGGACGAGCAGTACTTC

v_call: TRBV27
clone_size: once
j_call: TRBJ2-1
d_call: NA
cdr3_aa: CASSLHRQSYNEQFF
cdr3_nt: TGTGCCAGCAGTTTACACAGGCAGTCCTACAATGAGCAGTTCTTC

v_call: TRBV5-1
clone_size: NA
j_call: TRBJ2-5
d_call: NA
cdr3_aa: CASSLVDPRLETQYF
cdr3_nt: TGCGCCAGCAGCTTGGTCGACCCCCGTCTGGAGACCCAGTACTTC

v_call: TRBV29-1
clone_size: NA
j_call: TRBJ2-3
d_call: TRBD2
cdr3_aa: CSVEKGSGGSTDTQYF
cdr3_nt: TGCAGCGTTGAAAAAGGTAGCGGGGGGTCCACAGATACGCAGTATTTT

v_call: TRBV4-3
clone_size: NA
j_call: TRBJ2-4
d_call: TRBD2
cdr3_aa: CASSQGLAGVGNIQYF
cdr3_nt: TGCGCCAGCAGCCAAGGACTAGCGGGAGTTGGAAACATTCAGTACTTC

v_call: TRBV6-5
clone_size: once
j_call: TRBJ2-7
d_call: NA
cdr3_aa: CASSRNARTYEQYF
cdr3_nt: TGTGCCAGCAGCCGAAATGCCCGAACCTACGAGCAGTACTTC

v_call: TRBV5-1
clone_size: NA
j_call: TRBJ2-3
d_call: NA
cdr3_aa: CASSQGRSTDTQYF
cdr3_nt: TGCGCCAGCAGCCAGGGCAGGAGCACAGATACGCAGTATTTT

v_call: TRBV4-2
clone_size: few
j_call: TRBJ1-2
d_call: NA
cdr3_aa: CASSQDRTASNYGYTF
cdr3_nt: TGTGCCAGCAGCCAAGATCGGACAGCATCTAACTATGGCTACACCTTC

v_call: TRBV6-5
clone_size: NA
j_call: TRBJ2-7
d_call: TRBD1
cdr3_aa: CASSRSGTGREQYF
cdr3_nt: TGTGCCAGCAGCAGATCCGGGACAGGGCGCGAGCAGTACTTC

v_call: TRBV5-1
clone_size: NA
j_call: TRBJ2-1
d_call: TRBD2
cdr3_aa: CASSITSGRVVNEQFF
cdr3_nt: TGCGCCAGCAGCATAACTAGCGGGAGAGTAGTGAATGAGCAGTTCTTC

v_call: TRBV25-1
clone_size: NA
j_call: TRBJ1-4
d_call: NA
cdr3_aa: CASSVAGSEKLFF
cdr3_nt: TGTGCCAGCAGTGTAGCGGGCAGCGAAAAACTGTTTTTT

v_call: TRBV5-1
clone_size: NA
j_call: TRBJ2-1
d_call: TRBD1
cdr3_aa: CASSLAAGTVDNEQFF
cdr3_nt: TGCGCCAGCAGCTTGGCCGCCGGGACAGTCGACAATGAGCAGTTCTTC

v_call: TRBV7-9
clone_size: NA
j_call: TRBJ1-6
d_call: NA
cdr3_aa: CASSLLSGMEGSYNSPLHF
cdr3_nt: TGTGCCAGCAGCTTATTGTCTGGGATGGAGGGCTCCTATAATTCACCCCTCCACTTT

v_call: TRBV6-1
clone_size: few
j_call: TRBJ1-5
d_call: TRBD1
cdr3_aa: CASTGQGNQPQHF
cdr3_nt: TGTGCCAGCACAGGACAGGGTAATCAGCCCCAGCATTTT

v_call: TRBV28
clone_size: NA
j_call: TRBJ1-3
d_call: NA
cdr3_aa: CASTGRSGNTIYF
cdr3_nt: TGTGCCAGCACGGGCAGGTCTGGAAACACCATATATTTT

v_call: TRBV7-2
clone_size: NA
j_call: TRBJ2-5
d_call: NA
cdr3_aa: CASSFGGTRHETQYF
cdr3_nt: TGTGCCAGCAGCTTCGGGGGTACGAGACACGAGACCCAGTACTTC

v_call: TRBV27
clone_size: NA
j_call: TRBJ2-2
d_call: NA
cdr3_aa: CASSPTLLAGELFF
cdr3_nt: TGTGCCAGCAGCCCTACCCTACTCGCTGGGGAGCTGTTTTTT

v_call: TRBV5-1
clone_size: NA
j_call: TRBJ2-3
d_call: TRBD1
cdr3_aa: CASSPGQGTDTQYF
cdr3_nt: TGCGCCAGCAGCCCCGGACAGGGCACAGATACGCAGTATTTT

v_call: TRBV11-3
clone_size: NA
j_call: TRBJ2-2
d_call: NA
cdr3_aa: CASSEGAASGELFF
cdr3_nt: TGTGCCAGCAGCGAGGGAGCGGCCTCCGGGGAGCTGTTTTTT

v_call: TRBV6-5
clone_size: many
j_call: TRBJ1-6
d_call: NA
cdr3_aa: CASSLGDNSPLHF
cdr3_nt: TGTGCCAGCAGTTTAGGGGACAATTCACCCCTCCACTTT

v_call: TRBV2
clone_size: NA
j_call: TRBJ2-7
d_call: TRBD1
cdr3_aa: CASRKQGVTYEQYF
cdr3_nt: TGTGCCAGCAGAAAACAGGGGGTCACCTACGAGCAGTACTTC

v_call: TRBV28
clone_size: NA
j_call: TRBJ1-5
d_call: NA
cdr3_aa: CASRSGTLGGQPQHF
cdr3_nt: TGTGCCAGCAGATCCGGGACCTTAGGTGGTCAGCCCCAGCATTTT